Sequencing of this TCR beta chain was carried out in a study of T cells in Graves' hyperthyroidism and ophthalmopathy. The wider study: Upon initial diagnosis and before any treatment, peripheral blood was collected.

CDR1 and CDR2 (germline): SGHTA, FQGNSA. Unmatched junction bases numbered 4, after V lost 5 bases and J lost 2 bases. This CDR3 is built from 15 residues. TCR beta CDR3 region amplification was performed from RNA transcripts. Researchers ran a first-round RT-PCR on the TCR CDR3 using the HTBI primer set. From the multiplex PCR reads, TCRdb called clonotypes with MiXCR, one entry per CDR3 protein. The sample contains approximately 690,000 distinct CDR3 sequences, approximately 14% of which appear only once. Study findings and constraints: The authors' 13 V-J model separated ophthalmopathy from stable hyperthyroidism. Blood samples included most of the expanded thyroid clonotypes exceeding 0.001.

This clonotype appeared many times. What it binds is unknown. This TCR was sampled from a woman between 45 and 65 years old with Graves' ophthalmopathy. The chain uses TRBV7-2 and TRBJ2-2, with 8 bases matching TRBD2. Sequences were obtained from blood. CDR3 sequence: CASSMTSANTGELFF. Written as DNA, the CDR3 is TGTGCCAGCAGCATGACTAGCGCTAACACCGGGGAGCTGTTTTTT.